The entry that follows covers one T cell receptor beta chain sequence. Its antigen is as yet unknown. This record belongs to a study of cytomegalovirus exposure and HLA in healthy donors. Turning to the study itself: Unique TCR beta sequences numbering 117 million came from about 179 million T cells in an earlier analysis. The study's findings and limits: It is likely that the observed cluster of highly shared sequence variants was a sequencing artifact. Across donors, most TCRs were seen rarely, yet some public ones were widespread. A missense DCLRE1C variant was associated with V- and J-gene trimming of TCR beta chains in a later analysis, and an independent cohort replicated the association.

CDR1 and CDR2 (germline): KGHSH, LQKENI. The CDR3 totals 17 residues. With 3 bases clipped from V and 1 base from J, the junction kept 7 bases outside the gene matches. The PCR ran on 60 Vbeta and 13 Jbeta primers. This table comes from immunoSEQ multiplex PCR, and its TCRdb copy is limited to in-frame clones, with some not included. This repertoire shows approximately 190,000 clones, 82% found once; its top ten account for about 0.8%. The TCR originated in a woman aged 18 to 35 in good health and CMV-seronegative. The chain recombines TRBV18 with TRBJ2-2, with 8 bases matching TRBD2. Sequences were obtained from PBMCs. The CDR3 DNA sequence: TGTGCCAGCTCACCCAGAGCGGGAGAACTGAACACCGGGGAGCTGTTTTTT. Translation gives CASSPRAGELNTGELFF.